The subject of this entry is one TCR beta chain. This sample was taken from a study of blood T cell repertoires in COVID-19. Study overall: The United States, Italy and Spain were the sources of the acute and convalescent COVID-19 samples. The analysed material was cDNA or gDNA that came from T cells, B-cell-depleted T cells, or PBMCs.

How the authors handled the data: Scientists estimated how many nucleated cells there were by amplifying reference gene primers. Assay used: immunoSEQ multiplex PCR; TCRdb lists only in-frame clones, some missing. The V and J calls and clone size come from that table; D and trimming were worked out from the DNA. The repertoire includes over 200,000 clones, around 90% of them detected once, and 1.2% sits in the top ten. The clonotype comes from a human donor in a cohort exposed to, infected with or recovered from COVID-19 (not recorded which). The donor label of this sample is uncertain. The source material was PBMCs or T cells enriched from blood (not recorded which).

CDR3 region: CASSPDRGLWGETQYF. CDR3 sequence (DNA): TGCGCCAGCAGCCCGGACAGGGGGCTGTGGGGAGAGACCCAGTACTTC. This chain joins TRBV5-1 and TRBJ2-5; TRBD1 aligns across 11 bases. CDR1 and CDR2 (germline): SGHRS, YFSETQ. CDR3 length: 16 residues. V gave up 4 bases and J gave up 4 bases; unmatched junction bases: 9.